Listed here are 28 T cell receptor beta chains from one sample, sequenced in a study of cytomegalovirus exposure and HLA in healthy donors. The study ran its PCR with 60 Vbeta and 13 Jbeta primers. Data came from immunoSEQ multiplex PCR; TCRdb stores just in-frame clones and leaves some out. The table includes about 87,000 clones, 65% to 75% detected once. What was sequenced was PBMCs. The receptors shown here come from a man younger than 40 in good health and CMV-seropositive.

This chain connects TRBV6-5 to TRBJ2-6; no definite D call. Per germline, CDR1 MNHEY and CDR2 SVGAGI. The CDR3 is 14 amino acids. V gave up 8 bases and J gave up 0 bases, with 8 bases separating them. The CDR3 spells CASCRSSGANVLTF. The CDR3 DNA sequence: TGTGCCAGCTGTAGGAGCTCTGGGGCCAACGTCCTGACTTTC.

This clone came up once. The chain is built from TRBV6-1 and TRBJ2-3; 10 positions agree with TRBD2. The CDR3 totals 15 residues. Germline lookup yields CDR1 MNHNS and CDR2 SASEGT. Trimming at V came to 2 bases and at J to 4 bases, leaving 3 bases not matched to a gene. This chain's CDR3 is CASSEKRGGPDTQYF. The CDR3 DNA reads TGTGCCAGCAGTGAAAAGCGGGGGGGCCCAGATACGCAGTATTTT.

This CDR3 reads CASSEPGGTAETQYF. CDR3 nucleotide sequence: TGTGCCAGCAGTGAACCCGGGGGAACGGCAGAGACCCAGTACTTC. The chain uses TRBV6-1 and TRBJ2-5; TRBD2 is a possible D gene (6 bases). The CDR3 has 15 amino acids. The germline gives CDR1 MNHNS, CDR2 SASEGT. Trimming pared 2 bases from V and 4 bases from J, leaving 14 bases between.

The rearrangement joins TRBV19 to TRBJ1-1; D may be TRBD1 (6 bases). The CDR3 consists of 11 residues. From germline, CDR1 is LNHDA and CDR2 SQIVND (reference sequence). Trimming took 6 bases from V and 7 from J, leaving 9 bases between them. The DNA for the CDR3 is TGTGCCAGTAGGGACAGTCGTGAAGCTTTCTTT. The encoded protein is CASRDSREAFF.

The genes are TRBV4-3 and TRBJ2-7; 8 positions agree with TRBD1. CDR1 LGHNA and CDR2 YSLEER come from the germline V gene. Trimming at V came to 0 bases and at J to 4 bases, leaving 5 bases not matched to a gene. The CDR3 covers 15 residues. For the CDR3, the DNA is TGCGCCAGCAGCCAAGATCGAGGACAGGGTTACGAGCAGTACTTC. Residues: CASSQDRGQGYEQYF.

The rearrangement uses TRBV4-2 and TRBJ2-3; D not certain. CDR1 LGHNA and CDR2 YNFKEQ come from the germline V gene. This CDR3 contains 16 residues. Trimming pared 1 base from V and 0 bases from J, leaving 11 bases between. CDR3 nucleotides: TGTGCCAGCAGCCAAGCTCAGGCAGCTAGCACAGATACGCAGTATTTT. This codes for CASSQAQAASTDTQYF.

This clone has only one observation. This CDR3 is CASATGVEQYF. CDR3 DNA: TGTGCCAGCGCGACAGGGGTCGAGCAGTACTTC. V is TRBV19 and J is TRBJ2-7, with TRBD1 matching over 8 bases. The junction had 4 bases not matched to a gene; V was cut back by 9 bases and J by 6 bases. The CDR3 length is 11 residues. Germline loops: CDR1 LNHDA, CDR2 SQIVND (reference sequence).

This clone was counted between two and nine times. V is TRBV4-3 and J is TRBJ2-3, with TRBD2 identical over 8 bases. Trimming at V came to 4 bases and at J to 5 bases, leaving 5 bases not matched to a gene. The germline gives CDR1 LGHNA, CDR2 YSLEER. The CDR3 contains 14 residues. The CDR3 DNA reads as TGCGCCAGCAGCCCGGGAGGGCCAGAAGATACGCAGTATTTT. It specifies CASSPGGPEDTQYF.

This chain links TRBV5-1 with TRBJ1-2; 9 bases match TRBD1. The V gene end was trimmed by 3 bases and the J gene end by 8 bases; junction bases not matched to a gene: 5. The CDR3 consists of 13 residues. The V gene's germline CDR1 is SGHRS and CDR2 YFSETQ. The chain's CDR3 is CASSWGQGEGYTF. The CDR3 DNA is TGCGCCAGCAGCTGGGGACAGGGCGAGGGCTACACCTTC. Drawing the rest from reference TRBV5-1 and TRBJ1-2, the complete variable domain is KAGVTQTPRYLIKTRGQQVTLSCSPISGHRSVSWYQQTPGQGLQFLFEYFSETQRNKGNFPGRFSGRQFSNSRSEMNVSTLELGDSALYLCASSWGQGEGYTFGSGTRLTVV.

The genes are TRBV28 and TRBJ1-1; 8 bases are a match to TRBD1. The trim removed 1 base at V and 4 bases at J, leaving 5 bases unmatched. There are 15 residues in the CDR3. Germline loops: CDR1 MDHEN, CDR2 SYDVKM. In DNA, the CDR3 is TGTGCCAGCAGTTTATCGACAGGGGAAGGCACTGAAGCTTTCTTT. This translates into CASSLSTGEGTEAFF.

V usage is TRBV30 and J usage is TRBJ1-1; D is unclear. The CDR3 length is 14 residues. V was pared by 1 base and J by 8 bases, with 17 bases between. Germline-derived CDR1 and CDR2 are GTSNPN and SVGIG (reference sequence). CDR3 DNA sequence: TGTGCCTGGAGTGACTCCCCCCGGGTATCGGAAGCTTTCTTT. Translation: CAWSDSPRVSEAFF.

The genes are TRBV5-1 and TRBJ2-7; 9 nucleotides agree with TRBD1. Germline V CDR1 and CDR2: SGHRS, YFSETQ. The CDR3 is 16 residues long. Unmatched junction bases numbered 13, after V lost 4 bases and J lost 5 bases. CDR3 DNA sequence: TGCGCCAGCAGCCCTAGCCGGGACAGGGCCCCGGACGAGCAGTACTTC. Translated, it gives CASSPSRDRAPDEQYF.

CDR3 in DNA: TGTGCCAGCAGCACCGGAGGTCTAGGGGGAGGCTACACCTTC. Residues: CASSTGGLGGGYTF. The rearrangement uses TRBV6-5 and TRBJ1-2; possibly TRBD1 for D (6 bases). Deletions cut 6 bases from V and 8 bases from J, with 19 bases between. The germline V gene has CDR1 MNHEY and CDR2 SVGAGI. The CDR3 length is 14 residues.

The chain joins TRBV4-3 to TRBJ2-2; 12 bases fit TRBD2. The germline gives CDR1 LGHNA, CDR2 YSLEER. The CDR3 loop spans 16 amino acids. After removal of 4 bases from V and 6 bases from J, the junction contained 6 bases not matched to a gene. The CDR3 is CASSLRTSGAAGELFF. The CDR3 DNA reads TGCGCCAGCAGCCTACGGACTAGCGGGGCCGCCGGGGAGCTGTTTTTT.

This chain links TRBV9 with TRBJ2-3; possible D gene TRBD2, 6 bases. This CDR3 is 14 amino acids long. The germline V gene has CDR1 SGDLS and CDR2 YYNGEE. V shed 3 bases and J shed 2 bases, with 10 bases lying between them. The CDR3 coding sequence is TGTGCCAGCAGCGCCCGGGACTCCACAGATACGCAGTATTTT. It is translated as CASSARDSTDTQYF.

This clone has more than one count but fewer than ten. J is TRBJ1-4 and V is TRBV11-1; D not certain. There are 15 residues in the CDR3. The germline CDR1 and CDR2 sequences are SGHAT and FQDESV (reference sequence). The V end lost 5 bases, the J end lost 5 bases, and 15 bases lay between the germline ends. In DNA form, the CDR3 reads TGTGCCAGCAGCCCACGACCCGGGGAGAATGAAAAACTGTTTTTT. This gives the protein CASSPRPGENEKLFF.

The V gene is TRBV19, the J gene TRBJ1-1, with TRBD1 as a possible D gene (6 bases). With 4 bases removed from V and 3 bases from J, the gap between germline ends came to 18 bases. CDR1 is LNHDA, CDR2 SQIVND, per germline (reference sequence). CDR3 length: 16 amino acids. The DNA of the CDR3 is TGTGCCAGTAGTAAGGGGTCCTCGGGGGGCTACACTGAAGCTTTCTTT. Encoded protein: CASSKGSSGGYTEAFF.

V gene TRBV5-1 combines with J gene TRBJ2-1, with 9 positions matching TRBD2. The CDR3 is made up of 16 amino acids. Germline trimming cut 4 bases from V and 6 bases from J; bases unmatched to any gene: 11. The germline gives CDR1 SGHRS, CDR2 YFSETQ. CDR3 in DNA: TGCGCCAGCAGCGACGGATTAGCGGGAGAGGCCAATGAGCAGTTCTTC. Translated: CASSDGLAGEANEQFF.

This clone has just one count. Compared with germline, one end of the junction differs, possibly owing to a read error. V gene TRBV7-7 combines with J gene TRBJ2-2; 9 nucleotides match TRBD1. The germline V gene has CDR1 SSHAT and CDR2 FNYEAQ (reference sequence). This CDR3 region has 16 residues. The CDR3 loop reads CASSSGQGAITGELFF. In nucleotides, the CDR3 is TGTGCTAGCAGCTCGGGACAGGGAGCGATCACCGGGGAGCTGTTTTTT. The variable domain in full, completed from reference TRBV7-7 and TRBJ2-2, reads GAGVSQSPRYKVTKRGQDVTLRCDPISSHATLYWYQQALGQGPEFLTYFNYEAQPDKSGLPSDRFSAERPEGSISTLTIQRTEQRDSAMYRCASSSGQGAITGELFFGEGSRLTVL.

For the CDR3, the DNA is TGTGCCAGCAGCTTGGTCCCGACAGACGAAGCTTTCTTT. Its translation is CASSLVPTDEAFF. V is TRBV5-4 and J is TRBJ1-1, with D tentatively TRBD1 (5 bases). This CDR3 region has 13 residues. CDR1 and CDR2 from the germline V gene are SGHNT and YYREEE (reference sequence). Trimming took off 0 bases at V and 8 bases at J, with 11 bases between the two ends. The complete variable domain, with remaining parts taken from reference TRBV5-4 and TRBJ1-1, reads ETGVTQSPTHLIKTRGQQVTLRCSSQSGHNTVSWYQQALGQGPQFIFQYYREEENGRGNFPPRFSGLQFPNYSSELNVNALELDDSALYLCASSLVPTDEAFFGQGTRLTVV.

The chain couples TRBV19 to TRBJ1-6; the D gene is possibly TRBD1 (5 bases). V lost 4 bases to trimming and J lost 9 bases, with 16 bases between them. Germline CDR1 reads LNHDA; CDR2 reads SQIVND (reference sequence). The CDR3 is 15 amino acids. CDR3 bases: TGTGCCAGTAGTACCTCCGGGACCGGGGGTTCACCCCTCCACTTT. Translating gives CASSTSGTGGSPLHF.

This clone showed up just once. The chain employs TRBV9 and TRBJ1-2, with 12 nucleotides matching TRBD1. The CDR3 is 15 amino acids. V lost 4 bases, J lost 4 bases, and 5 bases stayed unmatched. CDR1 is SGDLS and CDR2 is YYNGEE in the germline V gene. The CDR3 loop is CASSPRDRGLYGYTF. For the CDR3, the DNA is TGTGCCAGCAGCCCCAGGGACAGGGGGCTCTATGGCTACACCTTC.

V and J are TRBV7-6 and TRBJ1-2, with 7 bases lining up with TRBD1. J lost 3 bases, V lost 1 base, and 5 bases had no gene match. The V gene's germline CDR1 is SGHVS and CDR2 FNYEAQ. The CDR3 consists of 15 residues. The CDR3 spells CASSLGLDRDYGYTF. CDR3 DNA: TGTGCCAGCAGCTTAGGTCTAGACAGGGACTATGGCTACACCTTC.

The rearrangement uses TRBV7-2 and TRBJ1-2; 7 nucleotides line up with TRBD1. Germline CDR1 reads SGHTA; CDR2 reads FQGNSA. V lost 2 bases, J lost 10 bases, and 16 bases stayed unmatched. CDR3 length equals 16 residues. CDR3 region: CASSLSTGTANRDYTF. The CDR3 DNA reads TGTGCCAGCAGCTTAAGTACCGGGACAGCCAACCGGGACTACACCTTC.

The chain recombines TRBV28 with TRBJ2-7, with D possibly TRBD1 on 6 matching bases. The CDR3 extends over 14 amino acids. Trimming took off 4 bases at V and 5 bases at J, with 15 bases between the two ends. The germline gives CDR1 MDHEN, CDR2 SYDVKM. The CDR3 reads CASSSWDIAHEQYF. DNA of the CDR3: TGTGCCAGCAGTTCCTGGGACATAGCCCACGAGCAGTACTTC.

The CDR3 loop is CASSLAPLRGRMDQPQHF. As DNA, the CDR3 is TGTGCCAGCAGCTTGGCCCCTCTCAGGGGGCGCATGGATCAGCCCCAGCATTTT. The V gene is TRBV5-8, the J gene TRBJ1-5; 8 nucleotides line up with TRBD1. Germline V gene lookup returns CDR1 SGHTS and CDR2 YDEGEE. CDR3 length: 18 residues. With V trimmed by 0 bases and J by 5 bases, 13 bases remained unmatched.

This clone was seen just once. The chain links TRBV4-1 to TRBJ2-7; TRBD2 aligns across 13 bases. The germline V gene has CDR1 MGHRA and CDR2 YSYEKL. The CDR3 runs 15 residues. V trimming: 1 base; J trimming: 7 bases; junction bases outside the gene matches: 4. The CDR3 nucleotides read TGCGCCAGCAGCCAAGTGACTAGCGGGAGGAATGAGCAGTACTTC. Translated, it gives CASSQVTSGRNEQYF.

The V call is TRBV2, the J call TRBJ1-1; 7 nucleotides line up with TRBD1. Germline V lookup: CDR1 SNHLY, CDR2 FYNNEI. V lost 9 bases and J lost 1; bases outside the gene matches: 5. The CDR3 sequence is 13 residues long. For the CDR3, the DNA is TGTGCCAGTAGACAGGGAGAGAACACTGAAGCTTTCTTT. Protein: CASRQGENTEAFF.